Below, 30 T cell receptor beta chains from the same sample are listed, as sequenced in a study of T cells in Graves' hyperthyroidism and ophthalmopathy. It was RNA transcripts that yielded the amplified TCR beta CDR3 regions. A set of HTBI primers served as the primers for a first-round RT-PCR of the TCR CDR3. Each CDR3 protein is one row after TCRdb ran MiXCR on the multiplex PCR reads. The sample yields around 500,000 distinct CDR3 sequences, about 20% seen once. Specimen: blood. These receptors were collected from a woman in her 70s with Graves' ophthalmopathy.

This clonotype was seen repeatedly, ten times or more. The chain employs TRBV12-3 or TRBV12-4 and TRBJ2-1, with 7 bases fitting TRBD2. The CDR3 covers 13 residues. J was trimmed by 5 bases and V by 10 bases; bases with no gene match: 8. In DNA form, the CDR3 reads TGTGCCACCCTGAGCGGGAATAACAATGAGCAGTTCTTC. This codes for CATLSGNNNEQFF.

This clonotype was recorded a few times. This chain connects TRBV28 to TRBJ2-7; D uncertain. Germline lookup yields CDR1 MDHEN and CDR2 SYDVKM. This CDR3 spans 11 amino acids. Trimming took off 1 base at V and 5 bases at J, with 3 bases between the two ends. The CDR3 DNA is TGTGCCAGCAGTTTATTTAACGAGCAGTACTTC. It yields the protein CASSLFNEQYF.

This clonotype appeared many times. This chain connects TRBV28 to TRBJ1-1; no reliable D call. The CDR3 runs to 14 residues. Germline values: CDR1 MDHEN, CDR2 SYDVKM. V shed 4 bases and J shed 5 bases, with 14 bases lying between them. This CDR3 reads CASSSSERRTEAFF. The CDR3 coding sequence is TGTGCCAGCAGTTCATCGGAGAGGCGGACTGAAGCTTTCTTT.

The genes are TRBV5-1 and TRBJ2-2; no firm D call. CDR3 length: 14 residues. From germline, CDR1 is SGHRS and CDR2 YFSETQ. V was shortened by 2 bases and J by 3 bases, with 8 bases between the two germline ends. Here the CDR3 DNA reads TGCGCCAGCAGCTTCGGTAGCTACACCGGGGAGCTGTTTTTT. Translation: CASSFGSYTGELFF.

This clonotype was found a few times. V is TRBV20-1 and J is TRBJ2-1; unclear D gene. The CDR3 extends over 16 amino acids. Trimming stripped 1 base from V and 0 bases from J, with 13 bases between. CDR1 and CDR2 (germline): DFQATT, SNEGSKA (reference sequence). CDR3 DNA: TGCAGTGCTAGAGTTCTAAGCAGCCACTCCTACAATGAGCAGTTCTTC. Translated, it gives CSARVLSSHSYNEQFF.

This sequence joins TRBV4-3 and TRBJ2-7; TRBD2 aligns across 7 bases. Germline values: CDR1 LGHNA, CDR2 YSLEER. This CDR3 has 15 amino acids. Losses at the gene ends were 3 bases for V and 5 bases for J; bases not matched to a gene: 10. The CDR3 protein is CASSQSSGPNDEQYF. The CDR3 region has the DNA TGCGCCAGCAGCCAGAGTAGCGGGCCAAACGACGAGCAGTACTTC.

The rearrangement joins TRBV4-2 to TRBJ1-1; TRBD1 is a possible D gene (6 bases). The CDR3 length is 17 residues. V lost 1 base and J 6 bases, leaving 21 bases between the germline ends. The V gene's germline CDR1 is LGHNA and CDR2 YNFKEQ. CDR3 residues: CASSQGAAEGVMAEAFF. CDR3 nucleotide sequence: TGTGCCAGCAGCCAAGGGGCAGCGGAGGGGGTGATGGCTGAAGCTTTCTTT.

This clonotype was detected only a few times. The chain combines TRBV30 with TRBJ2-2; tentatively, D is TRBD2 (5 bases). There are 14 residues in the CDR3. V was trimmed by 3 bases and J by 0 bases, leaving 8 bases between them. Germline CDR1 GTSNPN, CDR2 SVGIG (reference sequence). In DNA form, the CDR3 reads TGTGCCTGGAGAGCGCGGGCGAACACCGGGGAGCTGTTTTTT. Translation: CAWRARANTGELFF.

The chain recombines TRBV20-1 with TRBJ2-5; D gene ambiguous. Trimming left V 4 bases short and J 2 bases short, with 8 bases between. The germline gives CDR1 DFQATT, CDR2 SNEGSKA (reference sequence). The CDR3 runs 12 residues. The CDR3 protein is CSAIRLQETQYF. CDR3 in DNA: TGCAGTGCTATTCGCCTTCAAGAGACCCAGTACTTC.

This clonotype has at least ten counts. The rearrangement links TRBV6-1 to TRBJ1-1; D is possibly TRBD1 (6 bases). The germline CDR1 and CDR2 sequences are MNHNS and SASEGT. Trimming pared 2 bases from V and 3 bases from J, leaving 16 bases between. This CDR3 spans 16 amino acids. The CDR3 protein is CASSELWGRSDTEAFF. CDR3 bases: TGTGCCAGCAGTGAATTGTGGGGGCGGTCGGACACTGAAGCTTTCTTT.

The rearrangement joins TRBV3-1 to TRBJ1-1; the D is unclear. The CDR3 runs to 15 residues. CDR1 is LGHDT, CDR2 YNNKEL, per germline (reference sequence). V was clipped by 1 base and J by 1 base, with 10 bases between them. The CDR3 region is CASSQGKAKNTEAFF. CDR3 nucleotides: TGTGCCAGCAGCCAAGGTAAGGCGAAGAACACTGAAGCTTTCTTT.

Concerning this clonotype: As the CDR3 is not closed by the conserved phenylalanine or tryptophan, this likely results from a read error. The chain employs TRBV19 and TRBJ2-2; 8 bases match TRBD1. CDR3 length: 15 residues. Looked up from germline, CDR1 is LNHDA and CDR2 is SQIVND (reference sequence). V was pared by 6 bases and J by 3 bases, with 6 bases of the junction left unmatched. DNA for the CDR3: TGTGCCAGTAGCAGACAGGGGTTGGACACCGGGGAGCTGTTTCTT. Its protein is CASSRQGLDTGELFL.

This clonotype was recorded many times. The chain combines TRBV28 with TRBJ2-1, with D unresolved. Germline-derived CDR1 and CDR2 are MDHEN and SYDVKM. CDR3 length: 11 amino acids. V shed 2 bases and J shed 8 bases, with 4 bases lying between them. The CDR3 spells CASSLGYEQFF. CDR3 nucleotide sequence: TGTGCCAGCAGTTTAGGGTATGAGCAGTTCTTC. Together with reference TRBV28 and TRBJ2-1, the CDR3 gives the full variable domain: DVKVTQSSRYLVKRTGEKVFLECVQDMDHENMFWYRQDPGLGLRLIYFSYDVKMKEKGDIPEGYSVSREKKERFSLILESASTNQTSMYLCASSLGYEQFFGPGTRLTVL.

The rearrangement uses TRBV29-1 and TRBJ1-5; unclear D gene. The germline CDR1 and CDR2 sequences are SQVTM and ANQGSEA. There are 14 residues in the CDR3. The V end lost 7 bases, the J end lost 4 bases, and 17 bases lay between the germline ends. DNA for the CDR3: TGCAGCGCTGGAAGGAGGGTTCTTAATCAGCCCCAGCATTTT. Protein: CSAGRRVLNQPQHF.

V usage is TRBV20-1 and J usage is TRBJ1-1; 7 bases match TRBD1. The J segment lost 4 bases and the V segment lost 3 bases, leaving 11 bases of the junction unmatched. The CDR3 has 15 amino acids. Germline V gene data show CDR1 as DFQATT and CDR2 as SNEGSKA (reference sequence). CDR3 protein: CSARVPRQGGTEAFF. The CDR3 DNA reads TGCAGTGCTAGGGTCCCGCGACAGGGTGGCACTGAAGCTTTCTTT.

Regarding this clonotype: A much bigger clone sits one base away, suggesting this may be a read error. The genes are TRBV7-2 and TRBJ2-3; D might be TRBD1 or TRBD2, each matching 5 bases. The germline V gene has CDR1 SGHTA and CDR2 FQGNSA. This CDR3 contains 13 residues. DNA for the CDR3: TGTGCCAACAGCTCCTCGGGGCCAGATACGCAGTATTTT. Amino acid sequence: CANSSSGPDTQYF. Filled out from reference TRBV7-2 and TRBJ2-3, the complete variable domain reads GAGVSQSPSNKVTEKGKDVELRCDPISGHTALYWYRQSLGQGLEFLIYFQGNSAPDKSGLPSDRFSAERTGGSVSTLTIQRTQQEDSAVYLCANSSSGPDTQYFGPGTRLTVL.

The chain employs TRBV19 and TRBJ1-2; 7 bases are a match to TRBD1. CDR3 length: 14 amino acids. The germline V gene encodes CDR1 LNHDA and CDR2 SQIVND (reference sequence). J gave up 8 bases and V 6 bases, and 12 bases lay outside the gene matches. Written as DNA, the CDR3 is TGTGCCAGTAGCACGGGACAGAACTTGGGGGGCTACACCTTC. Translating gives CASSTGQNLGGYTF.

This clonotype was seen repeatedly, ten times or more. The J gene is TRBJ2-7, the V gene TRBV2; D remains unclear. This CDR3 spans 12 amino acids. Germline V gives CDR1 SNHLY, CDR2 FYNNEI. Deletions cut 7 bases from V and 3 bases from J, with 10 bases between. The CDR3 DNA is TGTGCCAGCAAGGACGGAAACTACGAGCAGTACTTC. Translating it yields CASKDGNYEQYF.

This clonotype has at least ten counts. The chain recombines TRBV15 with TRBJ1-2, with a possible D match to TRBD1 (5 bases). This CDR3 has 14 amino acids. Germline V gives CDR1 LNHNV, CDR2 YYDKDF (reference sequence). V shed 5 bases and J shed 4 bases, with 14 bases lying between them. This chain's CDR3 is CATSAREGSYGYTF. CDR3 nucleotides: TGTGCCACCAGCGCCCGGGAGGGGAGCTATGGCTACACCTTC.

This clonotype was counted ten times or more. The rearrangement uses TRBV2 and TRBJ1-5; D is undetermined. Germline CDR1 and CDR2: SNHLY and FYNNEI. Trimming took 6 bases from V and 3 from J, leaving 15 bases between them. This CDR3 is built from 15 residues. CDR3 sequence reads: CASRRARLNNQPQHF. CDR3 in DNA: TGTGCCAGCAGGAGAGCAAGGCTGAACAATCAGCCCCAGCATTTT. Based on the CDR3 plus reference TRBV2 and TRBJ1-5, the full variable domain is EPEVTQTPSHQVTQMGQEVILRCVPISNHLYFYWYRQILGQKVEFLVSFYNNEISEKSEIFDDQFSVERPDGSNFTLKIRSTKLEDSAMYFCASRRARLNNQPQHFGDGTRLSIL.

In regard to this clonotype: At one end the junction does not follow the germline gene, possibly because of a read error. This sequence joins TRBV12-3 or TRBV12-4 and TRBJ2-1; TRBD2 agrees at 8 bases. CDR3 size: 13 residues. In DNA form, the CDR3 reads TGTGCCAGCAGTTCAAATCCAAGCGGGGGCGTAGTCTTC. Its protein product is CASSSNPSGGVVF.

This clonotype turned up a few times. This sequence joins TRBV2 and TRBJ2-7, with D perhaps TRBD2 (5 bases). Germline lookup yields CDR1 SNHLY and CDR2 FYNNEI. Trimming cost V 3 bases and J 8 bases, with 14 bases left between them. This CDR3 comprises 13 residues. The CDR3, as DNA: TGTGCCAGCAGTGAGGGATGGGTCGGGAAGCAGTACTTC. Translation: CASSEGWVGKQYF.

The V and J genes are TRBV12-3 or TRBV12-4 and TRBJ2-7, with a weak D call TRBD1 (6 bases). V lost 7 bases to trimming and J lost 0 bases, with 13 bases between them. CDR3 length: 14 residues. The chain's CDR3 is CASNPGHNSYEQYF. In DNA, the CDR3 is TGTGCCAGCAACCCGGGACATAACTCCTACGAGCAGTACTTC.

The rearrangement links TRBV4-3 to TRBJ2-7; possibly TRBD1 for D (6 bases). Trimming cost V 1 base and J 0 bases, with 10 bases left between them. Germline V CDR1 and CDR2: LGHNA, YSLEER. The CDR3 is 15 residues long. The CDR3 here is CASSQVQGSSYEQYF. CDR3 DNA: TGCGCCAGCAGCCAAGTACAGGGTAGCTCCTACGAGCAGTACTTC.

The chain uses TRBV5-1 and TRBJ2-2, with D tentatively TRBD1 or TRBD2 (5 bases each). This CDR3 comprises 16 residues. V lost 6 bases to trimming and J lost 1 base, with 16 bases between them. CDR1 and CDR2 (germline): SGHRS, YFSETQ. CDR3 sequence reads: CASTAATGLNTGELFF. CDR3 bases: TGCGCCAGCACTGCAGCAACGGGGCTGAACACCGGGGAGCTGTTTTTT.

Many counts were recorded for this clonotype. This rearrangement joins TRBV2 to TRBJ1-1; D gene unclear. Germline V gene lookup returns CDR1 SNHLY and CDR2 FYNNEI. The CDR3 runs 12 residues. Trimming stripped 8 bases from V and 5 bases from J, with 12 bases between. The CDR3 DNA reads TGTGCCAGCTCTAGACTTCTAACTGAAGCTTTCTTT. Its translation is CASSRLLTEAFF.

This clonotype appeared a few times. The chain has TRBV3-1 and TRBJ2-7; 9 bases line up with TRBD2. Germline V gene sequence: CDR1 LGHDT, CDR2 YNNKEL (reference sequence). Losses at the gene ends were 2 bases for V and 9 bases for J; bases not matched to a gene: 8. CDR3 size: 14 residues. The CDR3 nucleotides are TGTGCCAGCAGCCAAATGACTAGCGGTCTTGGGCAGTACTTC. Translating gives CASSQMTSGLGQYF.

This clonotype has at least ten counts. J is TRBJ2-5 and V is TRBV27, with D hard to call. Germline CDR1 and CDR2: MNHEY and SMNVEV (reference sequence). This CDR3 has 13 amino acids. With 5 bases removed from V and 5 bases from J, the gap between germline ends came to 12 bases. The CDR3 DNA reads TGTGCCAGCAGTAGGCTGGGGTTGGAGACCCAGTACTTC. This codes for CASSRLGLETQYF.

Many counts were recorded for this clonotype. The genes are TRBV9 and TRBJ2-3, with D perhaps matching TRBD1 (5 bases). V lost 3 bases, J lost 2 bases, and 13 bases lay in between. Germline CDR1 and CDR2: SGDLS and YYNGEE. The CDR3 length is 15 residues. In DNA form, the CDR3 reads TGTGCCAGCAGCGGCGCGCAGGGAAACACAGATACGCAGTATTTT. Its protein product is CASSGAQGNTDTQYF. The full variable domain, its missing parts supplied by reference TRBV9 and TRBJ2-3, is DSGVTQTPKHLITATGQRVTLRCSPRSGDLSVYWYQQSLDQGLQFLIQYYNGEERAKGNILERFSAQQFPDLHSELNLSSLELGDSALYFCASSGAQGNTDTQYFGPGTRLTVL.

CDR3 nucleotides: TGTGCCAGCAGTCTTAACCGCAGGGGGCCCTCCTATGGCTACACCTTC. Translation gives CASSLNRRGPSYGYTF. This chain connects TRBV6-2 or TRBV6-3 to TRBJ1-2; 8 bases line up with TRBD1. J lost 4 bases, V lost 5 bases, and 12 bases had no gene match. The CDR3 has 16 residues. CDR1 MNHEY and CDR2 SVGEGT come from the germline V gene.